This T cell receptor beta chain stems from a study of cytomegalovirus exposure and HLA in healthy donors. Study results and limitations: Specific recognition of CMV antigens was confirmed in vitro for a few chains (all CMV-associated). Most TCR sequences were uncommon, yet certain public TCRs appeared in many donors.

The germline V and J ends were trimmed by 6 bases and 3 bases, with 8 bases remaining between them. Looked up from germline, CDR1 is MDHEN and CDR2 is SYDVKM. The CDR3 covers 12 residues. Libraries were prepared by immunoSEQ multiplex PCR; TCRdb keeps only in-frame clonotypes and omits some of them. The sample lists about 160,000 clones, nearly 90% occurring once. On this clone: Its target is unknown.

The receptor was derived from a man aged 18 to 29 in good health and CMV-seropositive. The material sequenced was PBMCs. V is TRBV28 and J is TRBJ1-2; possibly TRBD1 for D (6 bases). The CDR3 is CASRQGDYGYTF. CDR3 in DNA: TGTGCCAGCAGACAGGGAGACTATGGCTACACCTTC.